In its sample, the clone carrying this TCR beta chain was seen a few times. Its antigen is not known. TCRdb independently ran MiXCR on the 5' RACE reads; one entry per CDR3 protein. Among under 600,000 distinct CDR3 sequences listed, around a fifth were seen once. This entry is derived from a study of T cells after yellow fever vaccination. The overall study: Fractions of low cell number were prepared using SMART-Seq v4 Ultra Low Input. Whole-study findings and limits: By day 5 rather than day 15, the secondary response had peaked, though it was weaker. At 95% to 96% for CD4 and about 87% for CD8, most primary-vaccination clones showed up again after the booster.

The CDR3 covers 15 residues. Germline CDR1 is MGHRA and CDR2 is YSYEKL. Trimming cost V 4 bases and J 3 bases, with 16 bases left between them. This receptor was identified in a man aged 18 to 30 who received the YFV17D yellow fever vaccine. Sample: PBMCs, taken approximately 22 days after the first yellow fever vaccination. The gene calls are TRBV4-1 and TRBJ2-7; D may be TRBD2 (5 bases). CDR3 coding DNA: TGCGCCAGCAGCCCCCGAGGGTCTCTGGACTACGAGCAGTACTTC. This translates into CASSPRGSLDYEQYF.